The 15 T cell receptor beta chains below all came from one sample that was sequenced in a study of CD8+ T cells in alopecia areata. TCR sequencing used cDNA made by reverse transcription of extracted RNA. Profiled with immunoSEQ multiplex PCR; TCRdb holds only in-frame clones, not every one. The table has about 180,000 clones, about 48% seen once. Treatment specified: oral pan-JAK inhibitor, 5-10 mg twice daily. Sample: CD8+ T cells sorted from blood, taken at week 24, from a patient treated with tofacitinib. The origin of the receptors is a human donor with alopecia areata.

CDR3 sequence (DNA): TGTGCCAGCAGCTCCAGTAGTCTAATGAGCACAGATACGCAGTATTTT. Translation gives CASSSSSLMSTDTQYF. The chain carries TRBV7-9 and TRBJ2-3; D unresolved. V was cut by 4 bases and J by 0 bases, with 14 bases left in between. CDR3 size: 16 residues. From germline, CDR1 is SEHNR and CDR2 FQNEAQ (reference sequence).

This chain's CDR3 is CAWSANINQPQHF. CDR3 nucleotide sequence: TGTGCCTGGAGCGCGAATATTAATCAGCCCCAGCATTTT. The V and J genes are TRBV30 and TRBJ1-5; unclear D gene. This CDR3 has 13 residues. Germline assignment: CDR1 GTSNPN and CDR2 SVGIG (reference sequence). V gave up 3 bases and J gave up 4 bases, with 10 bases separating them.

This rearrangement joins TRBV19 to TRBJ1-6; D unclear. CDR3 length equals 16 residues. CDR1 is LNHDA and CDR2 is SQIVND in the germline V gene (reference sequence). Trimming stripped 6 bases from V and 0 bases from J, with 12 bases between. The CDR3 bases are TGTGCCAGTAGCGAGACGGCGAGCTCCTATAATTCACCCCTCCACTTT. Residues: CASSETASSYNSPLHF.

The gene calls are TRBV9 and TRBJ1-6; possibly TRBD1 for D (5 bases). The CDR3 runs 14 residues. The germline V gene has CDR1 SGDLS and CDR2 YYNGEE. V lost 7 bases, J lost 10 bases, and 18 bases lay in between. The CDR3 nucleotides are TGTGCCAGCGCTCAAATGGGGGGGGACTCACCCCTCCACTTT. As protein: CASAQMGGDSPLHF.

The chain combines TRBV27 with TRBJ1-4; 8 nucleotides line up with TRBD1. CDR3 length: 16 amino acids. Germline trimming cut 2 bases from V and 11 bases from J; bases unmatched to any gene: 13. Germline V gene lookup returns CDR1 MNHEY and CDR2 SMNVEV (reference sequence). The chain's CDR3 is CASSLIGTGQMMKLFF. CDR3 coding DNA: TGTGCCAGCAGTTTAATTGGGACAGGACAAATGATGAAACTGTTTTTT.

There are a few counts of this clone. The rearrangement links TRBV19 to TRBJ2-1; TRBD1 matches 12 bases. CDR1 and CDR2 from the germline V gene are LNHDA and SQIVND (reference sequence). This CDR3 is 16 amino acids long. After removal of 3 bases from V and 2 bases from J, the junction contained 2 bases not matched to a gene. CDR3 bases: TGTGCCAGTAGTATCGGGACAGGGGGCACCTACAATGAGCAGTTCTTC. Translation: CASSIGTGGTYNEQFF.

The genes are TRBV6-6 and TRBJ1-2; no clear D gene. This CDR3 is built from 12 residues. Germline-derived CDR1 and CDR2 are MNHNY and SVGAGI (reference sequence). Trimming stripped 7 bases from V and 8 bases from J, with 14 bases between. CDR3 residues: CASTPGMRGYTF. CDR3 coding DNA: TGTGCCAGCACCCCGGGGATGCGCGGCTACACCTTC.

Only one count was recorded for this clone. The chain joins TRBV7-2 to TRBJ2-7; 8 positions agree with TRBD2. Germline loops: CDR1 SGHTA, CDR2 FQGNSA. This CDR3 is 15 amino acids long. Trimming cost V 5 bases and J 0 bases; bases outside gene matches: 6. CDR3 region: CASSGRGATSYEQYF. CDR3 coding DNA: TGTGCCAGCAGCGGGCGGGGGGCGACCTCCTACGAGCAGTACTTC.

The chain uses TRBV6-5 and TRBJ2-7; D not resolved. The CDR3 loop spans 15 amino acids. The V gene's germline CDR1 is MNHEY and CDR2 SVGAGI. V lost 0 bases and J lost 0, with 9 bases in between. The CDR3 coding sequence is TGTGCCAGCAGTTACTCGACTGGGAACTCCTACGAGCAGTACTTC. This sequence encodes CASSYSTGNSYEQYF.

This clone was seen only a few times. The chain links TRBV6-4 to TRBJ2-3, with D possibly being TRBD2 (6 bases). From germline, CDR1 is MRHNA and CDR2 SNTAGT. The V gene lost 0 bases and the J gene lost 0 bases, with 7 bases spanning the gap. The CDR3 spans 15 residues. The CDR3 region is CASSDSGLSTDTQYF. The DNA for the CDR3 is TGTGCCAGCAGTGACTCCGGACTAAGCACAGATACGCAGTATTTT.

This chain uses TRBV10-3 with TRBJ2-1; TRBD2 matches 7 bases. The CDR3 contains 11 residues. Germline V gene lookup returns CDR1 ENHRY and CDR2 SYGVKD. V trimming: 8 bases; J trimming: 9 bases; junction bases outside the gene matches: 4. CDR3 amino acids: CAISSGVEQFF. CDR3 bases: TGTGCCATCTCCAGCGGGGTTGAGCAGTTCTTC.

V usage is TRBV5-6 and J usage is TRBJ1-6; a possible D gene is TRBD1 (6 bases). CDR3 length: 19 residues. Trimming left V 3 bases short and J 6 bases short, with 25 bases between. Per the germline V gene, CDR1 is SGHDT and CDR2 is YYEEEE. As DNA, the CDR3 is TGTGCCAGCAGCTGGGGCGGGGGCGCAACCTCTCCCCTTAATTCACCCCTCCACTTT. Its translation: CASSWGGGATSPLNSPLHF.

The chain combines TRBV4-3 with TRBJ1-2; D is unclear. Germline V gene data show CDR1 as LGHNA and CDR2 as YSLEER. Trimming left V 4 bases short and J 6 bases short, with 15 bases between. This CDR3 comprises 14 residues. The CDR3 loop is CASSPYEGSDGYTF. The CDR3 bases are TGCGCCAGCAGCCCCTACGAGGGTTCCGATGGCTACACCTTC.

The chain joins TRBV10-2 to TRBJ2-5, with D uncertain. Germline V gene data show CDR1 as WSHSY and CDR2 as SAAADI. Trimming shortened V by 2 bases and J by 5 bases, and 9 bases separated the two germline ends. The CDR3 sequence is 13 residues long. CDR3 nucleotides: TGCGCCAGCAGTGAGCAGCTCGCGGAGACCCAGTACTTC. It codes for CASSEQLAETQYF.

CDR3 residues: CASSLRDTDTQYF. The CDR3 DNA reads as TGTGCCAGCAGTTTACGGGACACAGATACGCAGTATTTT. The chain joins TRBV27 to TRBJ2-3; TRBD2 is a possible D gene (5 bases). CDR1 is MNHEY and CDR2 is SMNVEV in the germline V gene (reference sequence). With 2 bases removed from V and 2 bases from J, the gap between germline ends came to 5 bases. The CDR3 sequence is 13 residues long.